One sample yielded the 4 T cell receptor beta chains listed below, sequenced in a study of tumor-infiltrating lymphocytes in oesophageal squamous cell carcinoma. TCRdb re-called the PCR reads with MiXCR, one entry per CDR3 protein. The data hold over 12,000 distinct CDR3 sequences, with 46% observed a single time. Sequencing was done on a sample of blood. These receptors were collected from a male donor with esophageal squamous cell carcinoma.

This clonotype has more than one count but fewer than ten. The chain joins TRBV19 to TRBJ2-7, with 8 nucleotides matching TRBD2. The CDR3 loop spans 14 amino acids. Per germline, CDR1 LNHDA and CDR2 SQIVND (reference sequence). V shed 5 bases and J 3 bases; nucleotides not matched to a gene: 6. The CDR3 bases are TGTGCCAGTAGTGTGCGTCGGGAGGGCTACGAGCAGTACTTC. This encodes CASSVRREGYEQYF.

The chain uses TRBV6-1 and TRBJ2-3; unclear D gene. This CDR3 region has 13 residues. With 6 bases removed from V and 6 bases from J, the gap between germline ends came to 13 bases. From germline, CDR1 is MNHNS and CDR2 SASEGT. The CDR3 here is CASSHGGSDTQYF. The CDR3 DNA is TGTGCCAGCAGCCACGGCGGTTCCGATACGCAGTATTTT.

This clonotype occurred many times. This rearrangement joins TRBV27 to TRBJ2-2; the D gene is possibly TRBD1 (6 bases). The germline V and J ends were trimmed by 7 bases and 8 bases, with 20 bases remaining between them. Germline assignment: CDR1 MNHEY and CDR2 SMNVEV (reference sequence). This CDR3 has 15 amino acids. This chain's CDR3 is CASNKQGRWLGELFF. For the CDR3, the DNA is TGTGCCAGCAACAAACAGGGCCGGTGGTTAGGGGAGCTGTTTTTT.

This clonotype has at least ten counts. The chain's CDR3 is CASKPGLATDTQYF. For the CDR3, the DNA is TGTGCCAGCAAACCTGGACTAGCGACAGATACGCAGTATTTT. This chain joins TRBV27 and TRBJ2-3; 9 positions agree with TRBD2. CDR1 and CDR2 from the germline V gene are MNHEY and SMNVEV (reference sequence). The J segment lost 3 bases and the V segment lost 7 bases, leaving 5 bases of the junction unmatched. The CDR3 is 14 residues long.